What follows is one TCR beta chain and its context. This specimen comes from a study of control samples from healthy donors and cancer patients. Produced via immunoSEQ multiplex PCR; TCRdb's table is partial and in-frame only. This sample has about 150,000 clones, with over 90% found just once. What was sequenced was blood. The source is a man aged 45-65 years in good health.

The chain's CDR3 is CASSSRETQYF. In nucleotides, the CDR3 is TGTGCCAGCAGTTCTAGGGAGACCCAGTACTTC. The rearrangement links TRBV6-6 to TRBJ2-5; D is unclear. CDR1 and CDR2 from the germline V gene are MNHNY and SVGAGI (reference sequence). The CDR3 has 11 amino acids. V was cut by 4 bases and J by 5 bases, with 5 bases left in between.